These 20 T cell receptor beta chains were all obtained from the same sample, sequenced in a study of blood T cell repertoires in COVID-19. Generated by immunoSEQ multiplex PCR, the TCRdb table keeps only in-frame clones and is missing some. The repertoire consists of around 500,000 clones, with around 89% occurring once and the leading ten covering 1.5% to 2%. Sample: PBMCs or T cells enriched from blood (not recorded which). Receptor source: a woman aged 40 to 55 who had recovered from COVID-19.

The chain recombines TRBV12-3 or TRBV12-4 with TRBJ1-2, with TRBD1 as a possible D gene (6 bases). Trimming took 5 bases from V and 5 from J, leaving 9 bases between them. This CDR3 contains 12 residues. The CDR3 DNA sequence: TGTGCCAGCAGTCCAGGACAGTATGGCTACACCTTC. Translating gives CASSPGQYGYTF.

The J gene is TRBJ1-1, the V gene TRBV4-3; no reliable D call. The V end lost 0 bases, the J end lost 5 bases, and 10 bases lay between the germline ends. From germline, CDR1 is LGHNA and CDR2 YSLEER. The CDR3 length is 14 residues. The CDR3 loop reads CASSQETLRTEAFF. CDR3 DNA sequence: TGCGCCAGCAGCCAAGAGACCCTGAGGACTGAAGCTTTCTTT.

This chain joins TRBV4-1 and TRBJ1-2, with D uncertain. The CDR3 consists of 15 residues. Germline CDR1 reads MGHRA; CDR2 reads YSYEKL. The V and J ends lost 2 bases and 4 bases respectively, with 14 bases between them. The CDR3 loop reads CASSQTLTVGYGYTF. In nucleotides, the CDR3 is TGCGCCAGCAGCCAAACCTTAACAGTTGGCTATGGCTACACCTTC.

The chain employs TRBV4-2 and TRBJ2-3, with 9 bases that match TRBD1. The V segment lost 1 base and the J segment 2 bases; nucleotides outside the gene matches: 7. The germline V gene has CDR1 LGHNA and CDR2 YNFKEQ. The CDR3 covers 17 residues. CDR3 coding DNA: TGTGCCAGCAGCCAAGGCGGAGGGGACAGGGCCACAGATACGCAGTATTTT. Its translation is CASSQGGGDRATDTQYF.

V usage is TRBV28 and J usage is TRBJ1-6; D perhaps matches TRBD1 (6 bases). Trimming removed 4 bases at V and 6 bases at J, with 22 bases between. CDR1 is MDHEN, CDR2 SYDVKM, per germline. This CDR3 is 18 amino acids long. The CDR3 DNA follows: TGTGCCAGCAGTTCCCGTAGCCTTTACAGGGCTACTAATTCACCCCTCCACTTT. It translates to CASSSRSLYRATNSPLHF.

This clone came up a few times. The gene calls are TRBV5-6 and TRBJ1-6, with no clear D. Germline V gives CDR1 SGHDT, CDR2 YYEEEE. Trimming pared 4 bases from V and 7 bases from J, leaving 15 bases between. The CDR3 contains 15 residues. The CDR3 region has the DNA TGTGCCAGCAGCGTTAGTGAGCTTTGGAATTCACCCCTCCACTTT. Its translation is CASSVSELWNSPLHF.

This clone was picked up a small number of times. V and J are TRBV5-5 and TRBJ1-2; D perhaps matches TRBD1 (6 bases). The CDR3 runs 15 residues. V gave up 0 bases and J gave up 8 bases, with 17 bases separating them. Germline V gene sequence: CDR1 SGHKS, CDR2 YYEKEE (reference sequence). The CDR3 here is CASSLASTGSYGYTF. For the CDR3, the DNA is TGTGCCAGCAGCTTGGCCTCCACAGGGTCGTACGGCTACACCTTC. The full variable domain, rest sourced from reference TRBV5-5 and TRBJ1-2, is DAGVTQSPTHLIKTRGQQVTLRCSPISGHKSVSWYQQVLGQGPQFIFQYYEKEERGRGNFPDRFSARQFPNYSSELNVNALLLGDSALYLCASSLASTGSYGYTFGSGTRLTVV.

The chain is built from TRBV5-5 and TRBJ2-2, with D maybe TRBD2 (6 bases). The CDR3 extends over 16 amino acids. Germline lookup yields CDR1 SGHKS and CDR2 YYEKEE (reference sequence). The ends were cut back, 10 bases at V and 7 bases at J, with 26 bases in the middle. For the CDR3, the DNA is TGTGCCTGTCCGCGGGGAGAACAGTTTGAAGGCGGGGAGCTGTTTTTT. It yields the protein CACPRGEQFEGGELFF.

This chain connects TRBV10-1 to TRBJ1-1, with 10 bases fitting TRBD1. V lost 1 base, J lost 3 bases, and 8 bases stayed unmatched. Germline CDR1 reads WNHNN; CDR2 reads SYGVQD (reference sequence). The CDR3 consists of 17 residues. The CDR3 nucleotides read TGCGCCAGCAGTGAGTGGGACAGGGGAGAGGAGTACACTGAAGCTTTCTTT. Protein sequence: CASSEWDRGEEYTEAFF.

The chain employs TRBV11-2 and TRBJ2-2, with 10 positions matching TRBD1. CDR3 length equals 16 residues. CDR1 SGHAT and CDR2 FQNNGV come from the germline V gene. J lost 4 bases, V lost 1 base, and 3 bases had no gene match. CDR3 region: CASSLGDRGLTGELFF. The CDR3 coding sequence is TGTGCCAGCAGCTTAGGTGACAGGGGGCTCACCGGGGAGCTGTTTTTT.

V and J are TRBV6-5 and TRBJ2-7; D is perhaps TRBD1 (6 bases). Germline-derived CDR1 and CDR2 are MNHEY and SVGAGI. The V gene lost 7 bases and the J gene lost 4 bases, with 11 bases spanning the gap. The CDR3 has 12 amino acids. CDR3 in amino acids: CASTDRTYEQYF. In DNA, the CDR3 is TGTGCCAGCACGGACAGAACTTACGAGCAGTACTTC.

This chain uses TRBV28 with TRBJ2-1; a weak D match, TRBD1 (6 bases). V lost 8 bases and J 9 bases, leaving 23 bases between the germline ends. Looked up from germline, CDR1 is MDHEN and CDR2 is SYDVKM. The CDR3 consists of 15 residues. The CDR3 DNA reads as TGTGCCAGCCCAATGGGGTCGGCACGAGGGGGTGAGCAGTTCTTC. Translating gives CASPMGSARGGEQFF.

The chain couples TRBV19 to TRBJ1-5; 10 bases line up with TRBD1. The CDR3 loop spans 16 amino acids. Germline-derived CDR1 and CDR2 are LNHDA and SQIVND (reference sequence). Trimming cost V 5 bases and J 4 bases; bases outside gene matches: 8. As DNA, the CDR3 is TGTGCCAGTAGTGCCCGGAGGACAGGGGGAAATCAGCCCCAGCATTTT. It codes for CASSARRTGGNQPQHF.

The count of this clone is one. V usage is TRBV7-9 and J usage is TRBJ2-1; weak D call: TRBD2 (7 bases). The CDR3 is made up of 16 amino acids. The V and J ends lost 6 bases and 3 bases respectively, with 18 bases between them. Germline lookup yields CDR1 SEHNR and CDR2 FQNEAQ (reference sequence). CDR3 DNA sequence: TGTGCCAGCAGTTCCCGACCGGGGGGCGTCTACAATGAGCAGTTCTTC. Its translation: CASSSRPGGVYNEQFF.

This clone appeared a single time. This chain's CDR3 is CASSPRGQNAYNEQFF. CDR3 DNA sequence: TGTGCCAGCAGCCCCCGTGGACAGAACGCGTACAATGAGCAGTTCTTC. V usage is TRBV11-2 and J usage is TRBJ2-1; a possible D gene is TRBD1 (6 bases). The CDR3 length is 16 residues. Germline values: CDR1 SGHAT, CDR2 FQNNGV. Trimming shortened V by 5 bases and J by 4 bases, and 18 bases separated the two germline ends.

V is TRBV7-7 and J is TRBJ2-6; the match to TRBD1 covers 7 bases. J lost 2 bases, V lost 5 bases, and 6 bases had no gene match. The CDR3 has 16 residues. CDR1 is SSHAT and CDR2 is FNYEAQ in the germline V gene (reference sequence). CDR3 coding DNA: TGTGCCAGCAGCCTAACAGGGGTTACTGGGGCCAACGTCCTGACTTTC. Translation gives CASSLTGVTGANVLTF.

This clone was recorded once. The chain links TRBV5-8 to TRBJ2-7, with D perhaps matching TRBD1 (5 bases). This CDR3 has 15 residues. CDR1 and CDR2 from the germline V gene are SGHTS and YDEGEE. The V end was cut by 5 bases, the J end by 5 bases, with 20 bases between. CDR3 amino acids: CASSQQATGRNEQYF. CDR3 DNA: TGTGCCAGCAGTCAACAGGCTACAGGACGAAACGAGCAGTACTTC. The complete variable domain, with remaining parts taken from reference TRBV5-8 and TRBJ2-7, reads EAGVTQSPTHLIKTRGQQATLRCSPISGHTSVYWYQQALGLGLQFLLWYDEGEERNRGNFPPRFSGRQFPNYSSELNVNALELEDSALYLCASSQQATGRNEQYFGPGTRLTVT.

This clone occurred once. The gene calls are TRBV10-1 and TRBJ2-5, with TRBD1 matching 10 bases. In germline, CDR1 is WNHNN, CDR2 SYGVQD (reference sequence). The CDR3 loop spans 15 amino acids. V gave up 2 bases and J gave up 4 bases; unmatched junction bases: 4. The CDR3 DNA sequence: TGCGCCAGCAGTGAGGACAGGGGGCAAGCAGAGACCCAGTACTTC. It is translated as CASSEDRGQAETQYF.

This sequence joins TRBV10-2 and TRBJ1-2; no firm D call. This CDR3 has 15 amino acids. The germline V and J ends were trimmed by 2 bases and 4 bases, with 14 bases remaining between them. Germline assignment: CDR1 WSHSY and CDR2 SAAADI. The CDR3 region is CASSETSEGPYGYTF. CDR3 sequence (DNA): TGCGCCAGCAGTGAGACCTCGGAGGGTCCCTATGGCTACACCTTC.

The rearrangement joins TRBV6-2 or TRBV6-3 to TRBJ1-2; D call uncertain. This CDR3 comprises 13 residues. The V end lost 0 bases, the J end lost 4 bases, and 6 bases lay between the germline ends. CDR1 and CDR2 (germline): MNHEY, SVGEGT. The CDR3 DNA follows: TGTGCCAGCAGTTACTCGGTCAGCTATGGCTACACCTTC. Residues: CASSYSVSYGYTF.